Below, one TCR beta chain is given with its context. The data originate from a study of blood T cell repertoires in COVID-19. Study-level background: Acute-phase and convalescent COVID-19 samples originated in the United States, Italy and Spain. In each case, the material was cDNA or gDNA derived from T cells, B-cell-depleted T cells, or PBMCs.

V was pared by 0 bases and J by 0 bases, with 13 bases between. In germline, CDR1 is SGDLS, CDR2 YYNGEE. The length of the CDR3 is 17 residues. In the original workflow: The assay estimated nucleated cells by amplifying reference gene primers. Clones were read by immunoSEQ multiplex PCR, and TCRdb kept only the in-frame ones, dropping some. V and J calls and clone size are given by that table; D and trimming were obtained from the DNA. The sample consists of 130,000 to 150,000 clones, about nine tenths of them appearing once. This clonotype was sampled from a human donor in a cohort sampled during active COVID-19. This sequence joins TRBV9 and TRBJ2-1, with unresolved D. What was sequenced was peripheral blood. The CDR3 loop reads CASSVVDVSSSYNEQFF. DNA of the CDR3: TGTGCCAGCAGCGTAGTCGACGTATCTAGCTCCTACAATGAGCAGTTCTTC.